These T cell receptor beta chains were read from a single sample in a study of T cell responses to AZD1222 COVID-19 vaccine. Assay used: immunoSEQ multiplex PCR; TCRdb lists only in-frame clones, some missing. The repertoire holds approximately 79,000 clones, roughly 88% seen once, with roughly 15% in the top ten. This sample comprised peripheral blood, obtained on day 0 of AZD1222 vaccination. The receptors originated from an adult in good health. Both conserved end residues are part of each CDR3.

>TRBJ2-3|TRBV7-2
CASSPQGARDTQYF
>TRBJ1-6|TRBV28
CASSPTGGQGHF
>TRBJ2-1|TRBV12-3/TRBV12-4
CASSLEGGQFF
>TRBJ1-4|TRBV27
CASSFAGNEKLFF
>TRBJ1-3|TRBV27
CASSRSSVQGNTIYF
>TRBJ1-3|TRBV2
CASSEARDLAYSGNTIYF
>TRBJ1-5|TRBV19
CASSTQGGGNQPQHF
>TRBJ1-1|TRBV12-3/TRBV12-4
CASSLRQNTEAFF
>TRBJ1-2|TRBV11-2
CASKHGPSDGYTF
>TRBJ1-2|TRBV7-9
CATPRKQDLYGYTF
>TRBJ1-2|TRBV6-5
CASRPGTGIYGYTF
>TRBJ2-1|TRBV7-9
CASSLGREEQFF
>TRBJ2-5|TRBV12-5
CASGLYAEETQYF
>TRBJ1-1|TRBV27
CASSSIPGNTEAFF
>TRBJ2-1|TRBV19
CASSTPRRGWSEQFF
>TRBJ1-5|TRBV7-2
CASSSGVNNQPQHF
>TRBJ2-3|TRBV7-2
CASSRTSVYSDTQYF
>TRBJ2-5|TRBV11-2
CASSLFRPGETQYF
>TRBJ1-2|TRBV7-9
CASSQDVATGYTF
>TRBJ1-6|TRBV11-2
CASSLDPGSGNSPLHF
>TRBJ1-4|TRBV19
CASSNRDRDKLFF
>TRBJ1-2|TRBV18
CASSPDVYYGYTF
>TRBJ1-1|TRBV7-2
CASSRGLNTEAFF
>TRBJ1-5|TRBV10-3
CAIAQQGDQPQHF
>TRBJ1-5|TRBV2
CASSERINQPQHF
>TRBJ1-4|TRBV28
CASRKMHGGTNEKLFF
>TRBJ2-1|TRBV15
CATSRFGSPGSGNEQFF
>TRBJ2-7|TRBV7-2
CASSAGLGRYEQYF
>TRBJ1-1|TRBV12-3/TRBV12-4
CASNPNSNTEAFF
>TRBJ2-6|TRBV19
CASSIWSSGANVLTF
>TRBJ2-7|TRBV27
CASTPSGRREQYF
>TRBJ1-1|TRBV12-3/TRBV12-4
CASSDSVTGWAFF
>TRBJ1-3|TRBV19
CASSTGERRGNTIYF
>TRBJ2-3|TRBV2
CASNPPFTDTQYF
>TRBJ1-5|TRBV7-2
CASSPRTESYSNQPQHF
>TRBJ2-5|TRBV2
CASSEVLGLAGLETQYF
>TRBJ2-7|TRBV6-6
CASSYGRVGSYEQYF
>TRBJ1-1|TRBV7-9
CASSAGTGNTEAFF
>TRBJ1-4|TRBV14
CASSTIQGEAEKLFF
>TRBJ2-1|TRBV5-8
CASSPLWDEQFF
>TRBJ2-1|TRBV2
CASTMTSGRIDYNEQFF
>TRBJ2-7|TRBV10-3
CAISPGAVVMGYEQYF
>TRBJ1-5|TRBV6-5
CASSYGRHSNQPQHF
>TRBJ1-5|TRBV28
CASSQKIQPQHF
>TRBJ1-5|TRBV28
CASTQEGGRNQPQHF
>TRBJ1-4|TRBV6-5
CASSYSPNREKLFF
>TRBJ1-2|TRBV7-2
CASSRPPGLWGGYTF
>TRBJ2-1|TRBV28
CASSRLAGGRVYNEQFF
>TRBJ1-1|TRBV5-6
CASSQASKTEAFF
>TRBJ1-5|TRBV6-5
CASSLRTGHDQPQHF
>TRBJ1-5|TRBV3-1/TRBV3-2
CASSQVQGLVPQHF
>TRBJ1-4|TRBV19
CASSPVGGRTNEKLFF
>TRBJ1-1|TRBV7-2
CASSAGPLQGGEAFF
>TRBJ1-1|TRBV5-6
CASSLGVRDRPNTEAFF
>TRBJ1-1|TRBV7-2
CASSLTVGGPPEAFF
>TRBJ1-4|TRBV19
CASRRQGVYTNEKLFF
>TRBJ1-2|TRBV5-6
CASSFGAGSGYTF